This TCR beta chain appears in the sequencing data of a study of T cell responses to AZD1222 COVID-19 vaccine. Study-wide results and limits: The repertoires were collected only after the peak T cell response.

The protocol was immunoSEQ multiplex PCR, while the TCRdb copy is restricted to in-frame clones and leaves out a portion. The data show 130,000 to 150,000 clones, 85% to 90% seen once. This CDR3 is built from 14 residues. V lost 2 bases and J lost 10; bases outside the gene matches: 10. Per germline, CDR1 MDHEN and CDR2 SYDVKM. Comments on this clone: Its target is not known.

The source of this sequence is an adult who received the AZD1222 COVID-19 vaccine. The sample here was peripheral blood, taken 28 days after the second AZD1222 dose. The V call is TRBV28, the J call TRBJ1-1, with 7 bases that match TRBD1. In DNA, the CDR3 is TGTGCCAGCAGTTTAGAGGCGGCAGGGGGTTCAGCTTTCTTT. Its translation: CASSLEAAGGSAFF. Full variable domain (outside the CDR3, taken from reference TRBV28 and TRBJ1-1): DVKVTQSSRYLVKRTGEKVFLECVQDMDHENMFWYRQDPGLGLRLIYFSYDVKMKEKGDIPEGYSVSREKKERFSLILESASTNQTSMYLCASSLEAAGGSAFFGQGTRLTVV.